Following are 30 T cell receptor beta chains from one sample sequenced in a study of blood T cell repertoires in COVID-19. Clones were sequenced by immunoSEQ multiplex PCR, and TCRdb holds only the in-frame ones, with some missing. This repertoire shows about 44,000 clones, around 75% found once; its top ten account for around 64%. Sequencing was carried out using peripheral blood. These receptor sequences come from a man of 80 years or more with acute or convalescent COVID-19.

This clone appeared once. The chain is built from TRBV6-5 and TRBJ2-7; 9 positions agree with TRBD2. The CDR3 consists of 15 residues. CDR1 and CDR2 (germline): MNHEY, SVGAGI. Trimming at V came to 0 bases and at J to 2 bases, leaving 2 bases not matched to a gene. CDR3 nucleotide sequence: TGTGCCAGCAGTTACTCGCTAGCGGGGACCTACGAGCAGTACTTC. This encodes CASSYSLAGTYEQYF.

J is TRBJ2-7 and V is TRBV2; D perhaps matches TRBD2 (6 bases). The CDR3 totals 15 residues. Per germline, CDR1 SNHLY and CDR2 FYNNEI. Between the trimmed V and J ends, which lost 6 bases and 3 bases, there was a span of 18 bases. Written as DNA, the CDR3 is TGTGCCAGCAGCGACCAGGGAGGCCGGGGCTACGAGCAGTACTTC. Translation: CASSDQGGRGYEQYF.

This clone was seen more than once but under ten times. The gene calls are TRBV24-1 and TRBJ1-1; 8 nucleotides align to TRBD1. The germline V gene has CDR1 KGHDR and CDR2 SFDVKD. The trim removed 2 bases at V and 5 bases at J, leaving 12 bases unmatched. The CDR3 runs 17 residues. The CDR3 region is CATSDSPGQAFRTEAFF. CDR3 bases: TGTGCCACCAGTGATTCTCCGGGACAGGCTTTTCGGACTGAAGCTTTCTTT.

The chain joins TRBV28 to TRBJ1-2, with unresolved D. This CDR3 is 16 amino acids long. The germline CDR1 and CDR2 sequences are MDHEN and SYDVKM. V lost 7 bases, J lost 0 bases, and 18 bases lay in between. The CDR3 DNA follows: TGTGCCAGCAACCAGTTCCGCGACACAACTAACTATGGCTACACCTTC. Protein product: CASNQFRDTTNYGYTF.

This clone was counted a single time. J is TRBJ2-5 and V is TRBV7-9, with TRBD1 as a possible D gene (6 bases). In germline, CDR1 is SEHNR, CDR2 FQNEAQ (reference sequence). The V gene lost 7 bases and the J gene lost 1 base, with 13 bases spanning the gap. The CDR3 runs to 14 residues. CDR3 loop: CASTGQWAQETQYF. The DNA for the CDR3 is TGTGCCAGCACAGGACAGTGGGCCCAAGAGACCCAGTACTTC.

The J gene is TRBJ2-1, the V gene TRBV28, with TRBD2 as a possible D gene (5 bases). Germline V gene data show CDR1 as MDHEN and CDR2 as SYDVKM. The CDR3 has 12 residues. V dropped 4 bases and J dropped 7 bases, with 8 bases sitting between them. CDR3 sequence: CASSSLVNEQFF. The CDR3 DNA sequence: TGTGCCAGCAGTTCACTAGTAAATGAGCAGTTCTTC.

The chain carries TRBV6-1 and TRBJ2-2; a weak D match, TRBD1 (6 bases). V lost 2 bases and J lost 4, with 11 bases in between. The length of the CDR3 is 15 residues. Germline CDR1 reads MNHNS; CDR2 reads SASEGT. The CDR3 sequence is CASSEPGHATGELFF. CDR3 DNA: TGTGCCAGCAGTGAACCGGGACACGCCACCGGGGAGCTGTTTTTT.

V gene TRBV2 combines with J gene TRBJ1-5, with 7 bases fitting TRBD1. This CDR3 spans 16 amino acids. Per the germline V gene, CDR1 is SNHLY and CDR2 is FYNNEI. V lost 3 bases, J lost 3 bases, and 8 bases stayed unmatched. The CDR3 sequence: CASSDFRGGNNQPQHF. Here the CDR3 DNA reads TGTGCCAGCAGTGATTTCAGAGGGGGCAACAATCAGCCCCAGCATTTT.

The J gene is TRBJ2-7, the V gene TRBV5-5; 9 bases match TRBD2. Germline trimming cut 2 bases from V and 5 bases from J; bases unmatched to any gene: 5. The CDR3 is 14 residues long. CDR1 SGHKS and CDR2 YYEKEE come from the germline V gene (reference sequence). CDR3 protein: CASSFSGSVDEQYF. The CDR3 nucleotides are TGTGCCAGCAGCTTTAGCGGGAGCGTCGACGAGCAGTACTTC.

The chain carries TRBV6-2 or TRBV6-3 and TRBJ2-1; 7 bases align to TRBD2. Germline lookup yields CDR1 MNHEY and CDR2 SVGEGT. The CDR3 length is 14 residues. V gave up 6 bases and J gave up 7 bases; unmatched junction bases: 9. The CDR3 loop is CASSLISGKNEQFF. CDR3 nucleotides: TGTGCCAGCAGCCTGATAAGCGGGAAGAATGAGCAGTTCTTC.

The chain links TRBV5-6 to TRBJ2-1; 7 bases map to TRBD1. There are 15 residues in the CDR3. Germline CDR1 reads SGHDT; CDR2 reads YYEEEE. The trim removed 0 bases at V and 2 bases at J, leaving 2 bases unmatched. CDR3 loop: CASSLGTGTYNEQFF. The CDR3, as DNA: TGTGCCAGCAGCTTGGGGACAGGCACCTACAATGAGCAGTTCTTC.

The V gene is TRBV19, the J gene TRBJ2-2; 13 bases line up with TRBD2. V trimming: 4 bases; J trimming: 5 bases; junction bases outside the gene matches: 7. From germline, CDR1 is LNHDA and CDR2 SQIVND (reference sequence). This CDR3 contains 17 residues. In DNA form, the CDR3 reads TGTGCCAGTAGTAACCCGGGACTAGCGGGATATACCGGGGAGCTGTTTTTT. It encodes CASSNPGLAGYTGELFF.

The V call is TRBV29-1, the J call TRBJ2-4; 8 bases match TRBD2. Germline V gene lookup returns CDR1 SQVTM and CDR2 ANQGSEA. The V and J ends lost 4 bases and 3 bases, in that order; junction bases with no gene match: 5. CDR3 length equals 14 residues. The CDR3 nucleotides are TGCAGCGTTGGACTAGCGAGGGGCAAAAACATTCAGTACTTC. Translation: CSVGLARGKNIQYF.

The chain employs TRBV5-1 and TRBJ2-4; 8 nucleotides agree with TRBD2. The length of the CDR3 is 16 residues. J lost 0 bases, V lost 4 bases, and 6 bases had no gene match. Germline lookup yields CDR1 SGHRS and CDR2 YFSETQ. CDR3 amino acids: CASSAYSGIAKNIQYF. CDR3 nucleotide sequence: TGCGCCAGCAGCGCTTATAGCGGGATAGCCAAAAACATTCAGTACTTC. The full variable domain, completed using reference TRBV5-1 and TRBJ2-4, is KAGVTQTPRYLIKTRGQQVTLSCSPISGHRSVSWYQQTPGQGLQFLFEYFSETQRNKGNFPGRFSGRQFSNSRSEMNVSTLELGDSALYLCASSAYSGIAKNIQYFGAGTRLSVL.

The chain employs TRBV19 and TRBJ1-5, with D maybe TRBD1 (6 bases). Trimming took off 4 bases at V and 0 bases at J, with 7 bases between the two ends. This CDR3 spans 14 amino acids. Germline CDR1 is LNHDA and CDR2 is SQIVND (reference sequence). The CDR3 loop reads CASSRDISNQPQHF. The CDR3 nucleotides are TGTGCCAGTAGTAGGGACATTAGCAATCAGCCCCAGCATTTT. The full variable domain, in which reference TRBV19 and TRBJ1-5 provide the parts outside the CDR3, is DGGITQSPKYLFRKEGQNVTLSCEQNLNHDAMYWYRQDPGQGLRLIYYSQIVNDFQKGDIAEGYSVSREKKESFPLTVTSAQKNPTAFYLCASSRDISNQPQHFGDGTRLSIL.

The rearrangement links TRBV19 to TRBJ2-3; TRBD1 might be the D (6 bases). From germline, CDR1 is LNHDA and CDR2 SQIVND (reference sequence). The CDR3 is 15 residues long. Trimming removed 6 bases from V and 0 bases from J, with 13 bases in between. The CDR3 loop is CASRQGLTSTDTQYF. In DNA, the CDR3 is TGTGCCAGTAGACAGGGCCTAACTAGCACAGATACGCAGTATTTT.

This clone was seen only a few times. The chain links TRBV2 to TRBJ2-7, with TRBD2 identical over 7 bases. This CDR3 has 16 residues. V dropped 3 bases and J dropped 3; count of bases not matched to a gene: 11. Germline loops: CDR1 SNHLY, CDR2 FYNNEI. The CDR3, as DNA: TGTGCCAGCAGTGAGGAGGCGCCGGGACTAAGCTACGAGCAGTACTTC. Amino acids: CASSEEAPGLSYEQYF.

The count of this clone is one. CDR3 nucleotide sequence: TGTGCCAGCAGCTTAATTCCCATCCAAGAGACCCAGTACTTC. Protein product: CASSLIPIQETQYF. V and J are TRBV7-2 and TRBJ2-5; D uncertain. Trimming pared 2 bases from V and 1 base from J, leaving 8 bases between. The CDR3 has 14 amino acids. CDR1 is SGHTA, CDR2 FQGNSA, per germline.

This clone was observed a few times. This rearrangement joins TRBV19 to TRBJ1-2; no clear D gene. CDR1 and CDR2 (germline): LNHDA, SQIVND (reference sequence). V was trimmed by 9 bases and J by 1 base, leaving 21 bases between them. The CDR3 runs to 16 residues. The CDR3 is CASTNPYRGVNYGYTF. In DNA form, the CDR3 reads TGTGCCAGCACGAATCCGTACCGAGGAGTTAACTATGGCTACACCTTC. The whole variable domain, filled in from reference TRBV19 and TRBJ1-2, reads DGGITQSPKYLFRKEGQNVTLSCEQNLNHDAMYWYRQDPGQGLRLIYYSQIVNDFQKGDIAEGYSVSREKKESFPLTVTSAQKNPTAFYLCASTNPYRGVNYGYTFGSGTRLTVV.

This chain joins TRBV6-5 and TRBJ1-3; D is unclear. Trimming took 6 bases from V and 4 from J, leaving 10 bases between them. Germline assignment: CDR1 MNHEY and CDR2 SVGAGI. This CDR3 comprises 13 residues. The DNA for the CDR3 is TGTGCCAGCAGCCGAGCAGGAGGAAACACCATATATTTT. Residues: CASSRAGGNTIYF.

The count of this clone is one. The chain uses TRBV7-9 and TRBJ2-1, with 15 bases matching TRBD2. This CDR3 contains 16 residues. Germline V CDR1 and CDR2: SEHNR, FQNEAQ (reference sequence). V dropped 5 bases and J dropped 7; count of bases not matched to a gene: 6. The CDR3 DNA sequence: TGTGCCAGCAGCGGACTAGCGGGAGGGATTTTTAATGAGCAGTTCTTC. It specifies CASSGLAGGIFNEQFF.

The chain is built from TRBV10-3 and TRBJ2-1; 10 nucleotides agree with TRBD2. This CDR3 comprises 16 residues. Germline V CDR1 and CDR2: ENHRY, SYGVKD. J lost 5 bases, V lost 3 bases, and 7 bases had no gene match. The CDR3 nucleotides read TGTGCCATCAGTGATACCGGGACTAGCGCAGACAATGAGCAGTTCTTC. Its protein product is CAISDTGTSADNEQFF.

This clone was picked up one time. J is TRBJ2-7 and V is TRBV5-8, with a possible D match to TRBD1 (5 bases). Germline CDR1 is SGHTS and CDR2 is YDEGEE. Trimming took 6 bases from V and 3 from J, leaving 16 bases between them. This CDR3 contains 14 residues. In DNA, the CDR3 is TGTGCCAGCACCCGGCTGAGGACAAGCTACGAGCAGTACTTC. Its translation: CASTRLRTSYEQYF.

This chain connects TRBV18 to TRBJ1-1; D ambiguous. CDR1 is KGHSH and CDR2 is LQKENI in the germline V gene. The CDR3 has 13 amino acids. Trimming pared 5 bases from V and 9 bases from J, leaving 16 bases between. The DNA of the CDR3 is TGTGCCAGCTCAGAGGTTAGAGACGGCAAAGCTTTCTTT. Protein product: CASSEVRDGKAFF.

The chain links TRBV19 to TRBJ2-1; 12 positions match TRBD2. This CDR3 is 15 amino acids long. CDR1 LNHDA and CDR2 SQIVND come from the germline V gene (reference sequence). The V segment lost 5 bases and the J segment 7 bases; nucleotides outside the gene matches: 6. The CDR3 reads CASSSTSGRRNEQFF. In nucleotides, the CDR3 is TGTGCCAGTAGTTCGACTAGCGGGAGACGAAATGAGCAGTTCTTC.

The rearrangement joins TRBV4-2 to TRBJ2-3; D gene ambiguous. Trimming took off 1 base at V and 5 bases at J, with 16 bases between the two ends. This CDR3 region has 16 residues. Germline assignment: CDR1 LGHNA and CDR2 YNFKEQ. The CDR3 spells CASSQVRGLNGDTQYF. The CDR3 DNA reads as TGTGCCAGCAGCCAAGTTCGCGGATTGAACGGAGATACGCAGTATTTT.

The chain combines TRBV9 with TRBJ2-1; possibly TRBD1 for D (5 bases). This CDR3 comprises 15 residues. Germline V gives CDR1 SGDLS, CDR2 YYNGEE. V shed 4 bases and J shed 6 bases, with 17 bases lying between them. The CDR3 region is CASSSQPGKGNEQFF. CDR3 in DNA: TGTGCCAGCAGCTCTCAGCCAGGGAAGGGCAATGAGCAGTTCTTC.

The chain is built from TRBV28 and TRBJ2-1, with 14 nucleotides matching TRBD2. The length of the CDR3 is 17 residues. Germline-derived CDR1 and CDR2 are MDHEN and SYDVKM. J lost 8 bases, V lost 4 bases, and 10 bases had no gene match. In DNA, the CDR3 is TGTGCCAGCAGTTCGCCCGCTCGACTAGCGGGAGGGTATGAGCAGTTCTTC. It yields the protein CASSSPARLAGGYEQFF.

The rearrangement uses TRBV18 and TRBJ2-1; possibly TRBD1 for D (5 bases). Per the germline V gene, CDR1 is KGHSH and CDR2 is LQKENI. This CDR3 has 15 residues. The V and J ends lost 3 bases and 2 bases respectively, with 11 bases between them. The CDR3 sequence: CASSPPGYTYNEQFF. In nucleotides, the CDR3 is TGTGCCAGCTCACCGCCAGGGTACACCTACAATGAGCAGTTCTTC. The complete variable domain, with remaining parts taken from reference TRBV18 and TRBJ2-1, reads NAGVMQNPRHLVRRRGQEARLRCSPMKGHSHVYWYRQLPEEGLKFMVYLQKENIIDESGMPKERFSAEFPKEGPSILRIQQVVRGDSAAYFCASSPPGYTYNEQFFGPGTRLTVL.

This clone was found once. The chain uses TRBV23-1 and TRBJ2-7, with TRBD2 matching over 9 bases. TRBV23-1 is reported as an ORF; its role is uncertain. After removal of 3 bases from V and 2 bases from J, the junction contained 14 bases not matched to a gene. This CDR3 comprises 18 residues. CDR3 region: CASSQGDKEVAGAYEQYF. CDR3 DNA sequence: TGCGCCAGCAGTCAGGGGGACAAGGAGGTAGCGGGAGCCTACGAGCAGTACTTC.